This TCR beta chain was documented in a study of blood T cell repertoires in COVID-19. About the research overall: There were acute and convalescent COVID-19 samples, and they came from the United States, Italy and Spain. Nucleic acid was either cDNA or gDNA, and it came from T cells, B-cell-depleted T cells, or PBMCs.

As handled by the study authors: Using reference gene primer amplification, nucleated cell counts were estimated. Method: immunoSEQ multiplex PCR; TCRdb's copy keeps in-frame clones and lacks some. Clone size and the V and J calls come from that table; the DNA yielded D and trimming. Of about 300,000 clones listed, about 83% are singletons. The source material was peripheral blood. The receptor comes from a woman between 45 and 65 years old who had recovered from COVID-19.

This CDR3 reads CASSHLADNQETQYF. For the CDR3, the DNA is TGTGCCAGCAGTCACTTAGCGGACAATCAAGAGACCCAGTACTTC. The chain uses TRBV28 and TRBJ2-5; possible D gene TRBD2, 6 bases. CDR3 length: 15 amino acids. CDR1 and CDR2 (germline): MDHEN, SYDVKM. V was pared by 5 bases and J by 2 bases, with 15 bases between.